This T cell receptor beta chain was documented in a study of CD8+ T cells in alopecia areata. Study background: At a dose of 5 to 10 mg twice daily, oral tofacitinib was given to treated patients. Tofacitinib was given for 6 to 18 months, then stopped for 6 months. Points from the study as a whole: Against the mouse data, patients shared TCRs less clearly, possibly for HLA reasons. Scalp sample sequencing also detects resident alphabeta T cells of normal skin.

Once RNA had been extracted, it was reverse transcribed into cDNA to act as the sequencing template. The table came from immunoSEQ multiplex PCR; TCRdb's copy has only in-frame clones and leaves some out. Among about 150,000 clones listed, roughly 50% were seen once. CDR3 length: 14 residues. The V end was cut by 6 bases, the J end by 0 bases, with 12 bases between. Germline CDR1 and CDR2: LNHDA and SQIVND (reference sequence). Comments on this clone: Its antigen remains unknown.

The TCR sequence derives from a human donor with alopecia areata. The sample was CD4+ T cells sorted from blood. This chain links TRBV19 with TRBJ2-7; D perhaps matches TRBD1 (6 bases). The CDR3 bases are TGTGCCAGTAGAGAGACAGGAAGCTCCTACGAGCAGTACTTC. It translates to CASRETGSSYEQYF. The variable domain in full, completed from reference TRBV19 and TRBJ2-7, reads DGGITQSPKYLFRKEGQNVTLSCEQNLNHDAMYWYRQDPGQGLRLIYYSQIVNDFQKGDIAEGYSVSREKKESFPLTVTSAQKNPTAFYLCASRETGSSYEQYFGPGTRLTVT.